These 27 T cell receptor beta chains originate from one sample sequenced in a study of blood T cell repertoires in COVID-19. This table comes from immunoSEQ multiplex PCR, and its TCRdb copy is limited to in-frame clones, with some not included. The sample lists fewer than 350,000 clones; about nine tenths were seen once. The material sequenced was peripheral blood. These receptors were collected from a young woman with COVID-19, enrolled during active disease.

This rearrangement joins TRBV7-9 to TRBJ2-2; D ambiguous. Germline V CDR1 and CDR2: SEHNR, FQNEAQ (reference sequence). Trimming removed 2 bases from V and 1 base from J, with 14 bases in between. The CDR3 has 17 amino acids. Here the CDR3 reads CASSLWINRRNTGELFF. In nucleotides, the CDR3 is TGTGCCAGCAGCTTATGGATAAACAGAAGGAACACCGGGGAGCTGTTTTTT.

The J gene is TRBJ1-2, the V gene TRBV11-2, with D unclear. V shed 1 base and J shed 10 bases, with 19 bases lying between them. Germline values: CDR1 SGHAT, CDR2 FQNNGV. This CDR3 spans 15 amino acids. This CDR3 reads CASSLGNSLLGDYTF. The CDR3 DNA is TGTGCCAGCAGCTTAGGCAACAGCCTGCTCGGTGACTACACCTTC.

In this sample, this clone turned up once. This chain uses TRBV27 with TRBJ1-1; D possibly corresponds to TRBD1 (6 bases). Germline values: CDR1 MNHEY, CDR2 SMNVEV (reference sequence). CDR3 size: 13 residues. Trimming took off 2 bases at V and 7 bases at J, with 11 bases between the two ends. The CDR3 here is CASSLAGALEAFF. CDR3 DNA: TGTGCCAGCAGTTTAGCAGGGGCCCTTGAAGCTTTCTTT.

CDR3 sequence (DNA): TGTGCCAGCAGCTCGAGGGTTTCGGGACAGGGTGGAAACACCATATATTTT. As protein: CASSSRVSGQGGNTIYF. V and J are TRBV28 and TRBJ1-3, with 9 bases aligning to TRBD1. Germline-derived CDR1 and CDR2 are MDHEN and SYDVKM. The CDR3 is made up of 17 amino acids. V trimming: 6 bases; J trimming: 3 bases; junction bases outside the gene matches: 12.

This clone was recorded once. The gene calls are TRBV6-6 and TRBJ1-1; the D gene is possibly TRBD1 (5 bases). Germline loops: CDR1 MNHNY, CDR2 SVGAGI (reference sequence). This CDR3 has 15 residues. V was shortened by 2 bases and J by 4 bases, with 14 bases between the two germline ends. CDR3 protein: CASSYAGGDGTEAFF. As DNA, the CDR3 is TGTGCCAGCAGTTACGCGGGAGGGGATGGCACTGAAGCTTTCTTT.

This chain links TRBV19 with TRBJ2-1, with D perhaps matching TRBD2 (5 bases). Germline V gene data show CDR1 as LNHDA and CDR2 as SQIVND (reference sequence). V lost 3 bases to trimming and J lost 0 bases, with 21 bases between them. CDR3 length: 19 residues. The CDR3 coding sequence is TGTGCCAGTAGTATCCAGGTGAACCTTGCGGGCCCCTCCTACAATGAGCAGTTCTTC. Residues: CASSIQVNLAGPSYNEQFF.

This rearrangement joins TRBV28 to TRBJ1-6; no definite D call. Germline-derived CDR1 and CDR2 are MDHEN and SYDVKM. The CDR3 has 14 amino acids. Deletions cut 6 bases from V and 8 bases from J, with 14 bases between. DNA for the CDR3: TGTGCCAGCAGAACCGTTGAAACTCATTCACCCCTCCACTTT. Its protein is CASRTVETHSPLHF.

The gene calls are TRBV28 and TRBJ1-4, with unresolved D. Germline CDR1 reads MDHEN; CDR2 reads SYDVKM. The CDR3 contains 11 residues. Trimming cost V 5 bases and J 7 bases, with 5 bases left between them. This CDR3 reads CASSELEKLFF. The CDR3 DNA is TGTGCCAGCAGTGAGCTTGAAAAACTGTTTTTT. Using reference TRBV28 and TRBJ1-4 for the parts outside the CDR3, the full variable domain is DVKVTQSSRYLVKRTGEKVFLECVQDMDHENMFWYRQDPGLGLRLIYFSYDVKMKEKGDIPEGYSVSREKKERFSLILESASTNQTSMYLCASSELEKLFFGSGTQLSVL.

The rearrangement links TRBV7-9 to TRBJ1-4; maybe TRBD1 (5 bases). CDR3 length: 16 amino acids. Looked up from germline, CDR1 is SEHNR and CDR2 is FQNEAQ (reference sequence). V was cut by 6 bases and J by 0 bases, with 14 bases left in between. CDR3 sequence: CASRQAGLATNEKLFF. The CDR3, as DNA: TGTGCCAGCAGGCAAGCAGGGCTTGCAACTAATGAAAAACTGTTTTTT.

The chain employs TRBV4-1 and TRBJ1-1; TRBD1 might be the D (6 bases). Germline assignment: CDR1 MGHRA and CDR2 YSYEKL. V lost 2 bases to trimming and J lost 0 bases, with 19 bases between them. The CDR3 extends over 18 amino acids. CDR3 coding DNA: TGCGCCAGCAGCCAACCATTTGAAACGGGGACACTGAACACTGAAGCTTTCTTT. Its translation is CASSQPFETGTLNTEAFF.

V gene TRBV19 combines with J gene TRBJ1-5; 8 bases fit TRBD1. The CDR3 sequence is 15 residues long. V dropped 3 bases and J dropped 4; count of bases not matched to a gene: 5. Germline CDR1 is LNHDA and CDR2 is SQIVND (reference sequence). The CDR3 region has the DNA TGTGCCAGTAGTATCCTCCAGGGGGCGAATCAGCCCCAGCATTTT. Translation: CASSILQGANQPQHF. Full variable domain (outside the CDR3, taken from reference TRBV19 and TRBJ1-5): DGGITQSPKYLFRKEGQNVTLSCEQNLNHDAMYWYRQDPGQGLRLIYYSQIVNDFQKGDIAEGYSVSREKKESFPLTVTSAQKNPTAFYLCASSILQGANQPQHFGDGTRLSIL.

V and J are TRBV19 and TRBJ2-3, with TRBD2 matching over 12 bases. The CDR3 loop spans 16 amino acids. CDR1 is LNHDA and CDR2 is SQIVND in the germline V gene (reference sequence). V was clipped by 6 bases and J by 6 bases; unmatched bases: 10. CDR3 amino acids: CASRQTSGGFTDTQYF. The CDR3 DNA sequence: TGTGCCAGTAGGCAGACTAGCGGGGGCTTTACCGATACGCAGTATTTT.

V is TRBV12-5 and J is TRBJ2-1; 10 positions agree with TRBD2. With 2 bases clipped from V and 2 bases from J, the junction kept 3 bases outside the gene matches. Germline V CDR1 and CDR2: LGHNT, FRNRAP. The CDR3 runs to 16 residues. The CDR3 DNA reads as TGTGCTAGTGGTTTGCTAGCGGGGGATACCTACAATGAGCAGTTCTTC. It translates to CASGLLAGDTYNEQFF.

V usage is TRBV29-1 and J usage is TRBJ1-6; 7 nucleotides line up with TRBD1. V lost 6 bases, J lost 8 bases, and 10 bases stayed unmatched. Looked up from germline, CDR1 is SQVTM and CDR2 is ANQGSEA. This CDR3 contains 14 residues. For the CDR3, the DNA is TGCAGCGTAATGATGGGACAGCAGGATTCACCCCTCCACTTT. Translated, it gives CSVMMGQQDSPLHF.

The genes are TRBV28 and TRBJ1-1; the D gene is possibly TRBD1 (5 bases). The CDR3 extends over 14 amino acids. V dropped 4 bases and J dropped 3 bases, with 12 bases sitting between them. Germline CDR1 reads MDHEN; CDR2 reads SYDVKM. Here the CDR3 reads CASSSGGEDTEAFF. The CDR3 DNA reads TGTGCCAGCAGTTCGGGGGGGGAAGACACTGAAGCTTTCTTT.

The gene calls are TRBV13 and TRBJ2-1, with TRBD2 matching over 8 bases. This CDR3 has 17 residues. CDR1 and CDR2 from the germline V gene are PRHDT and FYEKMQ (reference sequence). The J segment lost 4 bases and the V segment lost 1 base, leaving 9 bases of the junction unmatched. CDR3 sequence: CASSLEGGGPRYNEQFF. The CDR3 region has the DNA TGTGCCAGCAGCTTAGAGGGCGGGGGGCCACGTTACAATGAGCAGTTCTTC. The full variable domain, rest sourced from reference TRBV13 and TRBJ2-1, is AAGVIQSPRHLIKEKRETATLKCYPIPRHDTVYWYQQGPGQDPQFLISFYEKMQSDKGSIPDRFSAQQFSDYHSELNMSSLELGDSALYFCASSLEGGGPRYNEQFFGPGTRLTVL.

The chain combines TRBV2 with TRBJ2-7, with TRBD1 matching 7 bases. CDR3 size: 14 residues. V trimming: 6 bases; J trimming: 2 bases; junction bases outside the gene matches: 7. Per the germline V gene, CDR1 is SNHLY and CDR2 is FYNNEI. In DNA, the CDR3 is TGTGCCAGCAGGGCCGGACAGGCCCCCTACGAGCAGTACTTC. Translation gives CASRAGQAPYEQYF.

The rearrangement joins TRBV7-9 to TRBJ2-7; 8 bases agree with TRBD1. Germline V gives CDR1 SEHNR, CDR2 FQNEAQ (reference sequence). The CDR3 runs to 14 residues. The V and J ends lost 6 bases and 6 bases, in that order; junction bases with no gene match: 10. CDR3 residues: CASSPQGAPGEQYF. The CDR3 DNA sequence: TGTGCCAGCAGTCCCCAGGGGGCGCCTGGCGAGCAGTACTTC.

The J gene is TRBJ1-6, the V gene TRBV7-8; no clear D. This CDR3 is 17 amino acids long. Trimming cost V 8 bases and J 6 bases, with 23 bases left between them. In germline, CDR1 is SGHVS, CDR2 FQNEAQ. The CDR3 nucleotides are TGTGCCAGCGTTGCGGACCGAGGGAGTTGGGCTAATTCACCCCTCCACTTT. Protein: CASVADRGSWANSPLHF.

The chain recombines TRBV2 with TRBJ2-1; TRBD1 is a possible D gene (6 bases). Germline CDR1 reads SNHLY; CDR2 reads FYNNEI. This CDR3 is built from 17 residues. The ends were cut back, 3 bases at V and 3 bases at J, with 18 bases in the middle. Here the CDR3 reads CASSEMVGDTYYNEQFF. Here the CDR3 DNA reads TGTGCCAGCAGTGAGATGGTGGGGGACACCTACTACAATGAGCAGTTCTTC.

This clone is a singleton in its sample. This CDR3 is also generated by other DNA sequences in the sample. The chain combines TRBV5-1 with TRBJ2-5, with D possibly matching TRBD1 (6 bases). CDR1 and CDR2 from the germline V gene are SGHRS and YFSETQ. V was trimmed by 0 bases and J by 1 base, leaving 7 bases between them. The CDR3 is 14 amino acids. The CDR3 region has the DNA TGCGCCAGCAGCTTGGTAGGGGGCCAAGAGACCCAGTACTTC. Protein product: CASSLVGGQETQYF.

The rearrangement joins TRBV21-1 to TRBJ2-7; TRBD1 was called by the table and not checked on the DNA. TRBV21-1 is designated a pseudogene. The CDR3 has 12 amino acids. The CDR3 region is CASSIGGHEQYF. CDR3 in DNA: TGTGCCAGCAGCATTGGGGGCCACGAGCAGTACTTC.

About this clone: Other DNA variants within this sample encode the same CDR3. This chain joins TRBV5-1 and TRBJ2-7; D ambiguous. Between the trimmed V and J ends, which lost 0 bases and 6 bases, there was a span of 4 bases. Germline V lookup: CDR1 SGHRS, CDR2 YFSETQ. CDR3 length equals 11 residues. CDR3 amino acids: CASSLAGEQYF. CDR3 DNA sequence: TGCGCCAGCAGCTTGGCCGGCGAGCAGTACTTC.

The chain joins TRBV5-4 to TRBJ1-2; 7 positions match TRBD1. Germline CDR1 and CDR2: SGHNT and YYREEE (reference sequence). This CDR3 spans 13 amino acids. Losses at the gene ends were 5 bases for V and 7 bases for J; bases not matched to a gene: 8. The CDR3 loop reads CASRLQGISGYTF. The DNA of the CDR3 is TGTGCCAGCAGGTTACAGGGGATCTCTGGCTACACCTTC.

The CDR3 DNA reads TGTGCCAGTTGGGACAGGGAAAACTCACCCCTCCACTTT. It codes for CASWDRENSPLHF. This chain links TRBV19 with TRBJ1-6; 9 nucleotides align to TRBD1. With V trimmed by 8 bases and J by 10 bases, 6 bases remained unmatched. Germline V gene sequence: CDR1 LNHDA, CDR2 SQIVND (reference sequence). CDR3 size: 13 residues.

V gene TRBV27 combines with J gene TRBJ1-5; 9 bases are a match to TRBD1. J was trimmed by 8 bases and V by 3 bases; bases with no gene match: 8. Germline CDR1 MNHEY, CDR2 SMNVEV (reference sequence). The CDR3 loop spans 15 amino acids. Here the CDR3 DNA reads TGTGCCAGCAGTTTCGGGACAGGGCCAAGGGAGCCCCAGCATTTT. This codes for CASSFGTGPREPQHF.

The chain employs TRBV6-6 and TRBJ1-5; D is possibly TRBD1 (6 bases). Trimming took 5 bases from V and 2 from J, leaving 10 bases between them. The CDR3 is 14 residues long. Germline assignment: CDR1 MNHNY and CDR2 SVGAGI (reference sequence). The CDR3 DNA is TGTGCCAGCAGTCCAGGGGCCGGCAATCAGCCCCAGCATTTT. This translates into CASSPGAGNQPQHF.